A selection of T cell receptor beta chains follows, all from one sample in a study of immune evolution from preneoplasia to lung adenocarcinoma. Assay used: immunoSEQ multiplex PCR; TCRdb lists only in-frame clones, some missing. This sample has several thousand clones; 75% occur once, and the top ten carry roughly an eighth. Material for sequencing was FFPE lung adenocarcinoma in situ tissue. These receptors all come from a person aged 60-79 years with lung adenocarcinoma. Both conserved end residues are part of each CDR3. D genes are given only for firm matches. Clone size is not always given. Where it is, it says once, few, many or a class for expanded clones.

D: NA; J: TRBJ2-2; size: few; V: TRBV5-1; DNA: TGCGCCAGCAGCTTGCTACCATCTGAGAACACCGGGGAGCTGTTTTTT; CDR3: CASSLLPSENTGELFF
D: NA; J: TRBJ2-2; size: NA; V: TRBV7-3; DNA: TGTGCCAGCAGCTCCTCCGCCTCGAACACCGGGGAGCTGTTTTTT; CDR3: CASSSSASNTGELFF
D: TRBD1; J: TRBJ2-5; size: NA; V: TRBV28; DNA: TGTGCCAGCAGCTCAATCGACAGGGGGATCGGAGAGACCCAGTACTTC; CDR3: CASSSIDRGIGETQYF
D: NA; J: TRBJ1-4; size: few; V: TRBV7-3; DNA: TGTGCCAGCAGCCCCTCCGGGACACTGGGTGAAAAACTGTTTTTT; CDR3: CASSPSGTLGEKLFF
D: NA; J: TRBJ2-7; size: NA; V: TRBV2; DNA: TGTGCCAGCAGTGAAGCGGGGCTCGAGCAGTACTTC; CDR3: CASSEAGLEQYF
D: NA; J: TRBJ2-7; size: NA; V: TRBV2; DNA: TGTGCCAGCAGTGAGGGCCTTATCCCCTATGAGCAGTACTTC; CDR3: CASSEGLIPYEQYF
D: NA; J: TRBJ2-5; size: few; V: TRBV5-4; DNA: TGTGCCAGCAGCCCCAGGGGAGGTGAGACCCAGTACTTC; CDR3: CASSPRGGETQYF
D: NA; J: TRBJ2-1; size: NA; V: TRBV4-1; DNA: TGCGCCAGCAGCCAAGATCGGCCGGCTTACAATGAGCAGTTCTTC; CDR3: CASSQDRPAYNEQFF
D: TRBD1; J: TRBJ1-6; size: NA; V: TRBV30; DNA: TGTGCCTGGGCACCCCGACAGGGAAATTCACCCCTCCACTTT; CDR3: CAWAPRQGNSPLHF
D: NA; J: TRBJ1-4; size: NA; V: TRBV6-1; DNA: TGTGCCAGCAGTCAGCAGGGAGTGACTAATGAAAAACTGTTTTTT; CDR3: CASSQQGVTNEKLFF
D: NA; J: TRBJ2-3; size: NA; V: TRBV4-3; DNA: TGCGCCAGCAGCCAAGGATTCGGCGATACGCAGTATTTT; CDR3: CASSQGFGDTQYF
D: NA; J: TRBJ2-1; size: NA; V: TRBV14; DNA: TGTGCCAGCAGCTTTTCGAATGAGCAGTTCTTC; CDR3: CASSFSNEQFF
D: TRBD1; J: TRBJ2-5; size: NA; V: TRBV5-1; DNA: TGCGCCAGCAGCCCTTATAAGGGACAGGGGGTAGAGACCCAGTACTTC; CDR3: CASSPYKGQGVETQYF
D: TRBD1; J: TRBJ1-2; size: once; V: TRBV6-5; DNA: TGTGCCAGCAGTGACAGGGCGTATGGCTACACCTTC; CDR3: CASSDRAYGYTF
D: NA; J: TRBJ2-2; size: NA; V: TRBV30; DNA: TGTGCCTGGAGGCATCCCCAGGGGATCGGGGAGCTGTTTTTT; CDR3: CAWRHPQGIGELFF
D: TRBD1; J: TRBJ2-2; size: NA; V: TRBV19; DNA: TGTGCCAGTAGACAACCGGGACAGGGAAACACCGGGGAGCTGTTTTTT; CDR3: CASRQPGQGNTGELFF
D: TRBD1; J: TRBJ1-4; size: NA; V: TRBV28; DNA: TGTGCCTCAGGCGGGACAGGGGTTCCCCCGAATGAAAAACTGTTTTTT; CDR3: CASGGTGVPPNEKLFF
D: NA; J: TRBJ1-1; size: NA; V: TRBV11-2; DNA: TGTGCCAGCAACATCAACCCGGGGGCTGAAGCTTTCTTT; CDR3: CASNINPGAEAFF
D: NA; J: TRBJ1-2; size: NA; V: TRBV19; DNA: TGTGCCAGTAGTAAGCCCTCCGGCTACACCTTC; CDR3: CASSKPSGYTF
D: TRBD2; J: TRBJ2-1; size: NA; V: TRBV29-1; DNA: TGCAGCGTTCTCCCCTATTTGACTAGCGGAGACAATGAGCAGTTCTTC; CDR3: CSVLPYLTSGDNEQFF
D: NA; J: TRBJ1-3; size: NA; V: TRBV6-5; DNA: TGTGCCAGCAGGGAACAGCGATACTCTGGAAACACCATATATTTT; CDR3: CASREQRYSGNTIYF
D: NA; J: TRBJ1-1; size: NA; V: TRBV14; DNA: TGTGCCAGCAGCCAAGTTGGGGCAGGGGCCACTGAAGCTTTCTTT; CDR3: CASSQVGAGATEAFF
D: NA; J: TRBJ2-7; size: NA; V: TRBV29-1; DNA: TGCAGCGTGGCCCCGGAACACAGCTCCTACGAGCAGTACTTC; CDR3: CSVAPEHSSYEQYF
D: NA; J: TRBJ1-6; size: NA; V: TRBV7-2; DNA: TGTGCCAGCAGCTTGGACCCTAATTCACCCCTCCACTTT; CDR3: CASSLDPNSPLHF
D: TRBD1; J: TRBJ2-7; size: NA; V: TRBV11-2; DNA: TGTGCCAGCAGCTTAGCTCCCGGGACAGGGTACGAGCAGTACTTC; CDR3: CASSLAPGTGYEQYF
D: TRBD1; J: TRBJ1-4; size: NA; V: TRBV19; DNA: TGTGCCAGTATCCGGGACAGACATGAAAAACTGTTTTTT; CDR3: CASIRDRHEKLFF
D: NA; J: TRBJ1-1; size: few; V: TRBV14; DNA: TGTGCCAGCAGCCAACAGGGCTACACTGAAGCTTTCTTT; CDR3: CASSQQGYTEAFF
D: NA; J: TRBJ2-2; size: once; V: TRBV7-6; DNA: TGTGCCAGCAGCTTAGCGGTTTCGGCCGGGGAGCTGTTTTTT; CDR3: CASSLAVSAGELFF
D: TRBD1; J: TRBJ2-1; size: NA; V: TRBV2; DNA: TGTGCCAGCAGGGAGGACAGGGTAAGCAATGAGCAGTTCTTC; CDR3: CASREDRVSNEQFF
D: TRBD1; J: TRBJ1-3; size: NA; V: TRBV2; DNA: TGTGCCAGCAACCTACTTGGACAGGGGGCATCGGGAAACACCATATATTTT; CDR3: CASNLLGQGASGNTIYF
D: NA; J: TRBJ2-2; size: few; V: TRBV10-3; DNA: TGTGCCATCAGTCGCGGGACTTCCAACACCGGGGAGCTGTTTTTT; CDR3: CAISRGTSNTGELFF
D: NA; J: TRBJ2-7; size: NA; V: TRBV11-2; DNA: TGTGCCAGCAGCTTAGCTTTCGTGGGATCGTCCGACGAGCAGTACTTC; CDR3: CASSLAFVGSSDEQYF
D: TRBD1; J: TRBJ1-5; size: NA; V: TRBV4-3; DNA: TGCGCCAGCAGCCAGGAATACAGGGGGTTTCAGCCCCAGCATTTT; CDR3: CASSQEYRGFQPQHF
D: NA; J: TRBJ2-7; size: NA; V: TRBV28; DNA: TGTGCCAGCAGTTTTGACTCAGGTGACTCCTACGAGCAGTACTTC; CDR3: CASSFDSGDSYEQYF
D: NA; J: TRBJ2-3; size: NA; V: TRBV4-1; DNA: TGCGCCAGCAGCCAAGAAAATACGCAGTATTTT; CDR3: CASSQENTQYF
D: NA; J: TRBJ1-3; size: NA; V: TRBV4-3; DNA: TGCGCCAGCAGCCTCAGACGGGGCTCTGGAAACACCATATATTTT; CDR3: CASSLRRGSGNTIYF
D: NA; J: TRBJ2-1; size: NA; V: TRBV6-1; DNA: TGTGCCAGCAGTGAAGCAACAGGACTCAAGCAGTTCTTC; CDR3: CASSEATGLKQFF
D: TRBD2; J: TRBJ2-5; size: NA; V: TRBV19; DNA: TGTGCCAGTAGTATAGACTGGACTAGCCAAGAGACCCAGTACTTC; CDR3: CASSIDWTSQETQYF
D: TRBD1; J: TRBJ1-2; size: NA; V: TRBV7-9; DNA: TGTGCCAGCAGTCCTGGACAGGGGCCCTATGGCTACACCTTC; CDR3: CASSPGQGPYGYTF
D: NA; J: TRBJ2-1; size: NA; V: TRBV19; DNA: TGTGCCAGTAAAGGCCCGGGCTCCTACAATGAGCAGTTCTTC; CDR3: CASKGPGSYNEQFF
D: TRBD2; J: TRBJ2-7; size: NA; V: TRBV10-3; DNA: TGTGCCATCGGCAGGGAGGGTTCCTACGAGCAGTACTTC; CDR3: CAIGREGSYEQYF
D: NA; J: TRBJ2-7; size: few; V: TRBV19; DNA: TGTGCCAGTAGTATGGCCGGGGATTCCTCCTACGAGCAGTACTTC; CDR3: CASSMAGDSSYEQYF
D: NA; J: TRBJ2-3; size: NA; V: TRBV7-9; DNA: TGTGCCAGCAGCTTAGGGGGGCAGACGCCTAGCACAGATACGCAGTATTTT; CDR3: CASSLGGQTPSTDTQYF
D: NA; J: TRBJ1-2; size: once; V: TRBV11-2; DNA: TGTGCCAGCAGCCCCCAACGGGGGAGGGTTAACTATGGCTACACCTTC; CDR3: CASSPQRGRVNYGYTF
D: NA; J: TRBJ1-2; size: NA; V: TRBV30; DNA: TGTGCCTGGAGTGTAGGAGGCTATGGCTACACCTTC; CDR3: CAWSVGGYGYTF
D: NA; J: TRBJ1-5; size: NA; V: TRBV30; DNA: TGTGCCTACCAAGTCTGGGATCAGCCCCAGCATTTT; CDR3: CAYQVWDQPQHF
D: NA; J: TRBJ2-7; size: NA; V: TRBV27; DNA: TGTGCCAGCAGTCCGCAGGGTTACGAGCAGTACTTC; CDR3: CASSPQGYEQYF
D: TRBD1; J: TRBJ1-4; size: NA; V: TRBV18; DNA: TGTGCCAGCTCACCCGGGACAGCCGAAAAACTGTTTTTT; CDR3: CASSPGTAEKLFF
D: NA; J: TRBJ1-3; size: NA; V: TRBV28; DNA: TGTGCCAGCAGTAGGTCCGGGACTGTTGGAAACACCATATATTTT; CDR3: CASSRSGTVGNTIYF